This T cell receptor (beta chain) is from a study of blood T cell repertoires in COVID-19 (dated by TCRdb to the early 2020s). For the wider study: Samples covering the acute and convalescent phases of COVID-19 were provided by collaborators in the United States, Italy and Spain. The material from the prospective study consisted of cDNA or gDNA derived from T cells, B-cell-depleted T cells, or PBMCs. Subjects who had been exposed to COVID-19, were actively infected with it, or had recovered from it provided the deeply sampled blood TCRbeta repertoires that made up the dataset. A freely available public database, intended as a resource for researchers studying the immune response to SARS-CoV-2, is where the repertoires were released. Samples came from the ongoing ImmuneRACE study (first 160 participants) plus 1,254 subjects from 6 global collaborators. Nearly every sample came with metadata listing a de-identified subject ID, COVID-19 status, age in years and sex. HLA class I and class II types, where available, came from metadata supplied by the sample provider rather than from assay-based typing.

Concerning this clone: This clone's antigen is unknown. Per-nucleotide qualities are absent, and no much larger clonotype sits a single base away.

The paper as a whole reports these results and caveats: How much clinical and demographic metadata was included differed by source and by participant, and the metadata was provided uncurated.

For CDR1 and CDR2, the germline V gene (reference sequence) lists MNHEY and SMNVEV. V was cut back by 2 bases and J by 4 bases, leaving a gap of 9 bases between them. The CDR3 starts with the cysteine, ends with the phenylalanine, and has 14 residues. The CDR3 DNA has 42 bases and is translated from base 1. TCRbeta CDR3 regions were amplified from genomic DNA using the immunoSEQ Assay, a bias-controlled multiplex PCR. Processing in the source paper ran as follows. Nucleated cell counts per sample were estimated from amplification of reference gene primers within the assay. To quantify the absolute abundance of each unique TCRbeta CDR3 rearrangement, sequence reads were collapsed and filtered. Productive Simpson clonality was computed per sample as the square root of Simpson's diversity index over productive rearrangements. TCRdb provides this immuneACCESS table in a form limited to in-frame rearrangements. Some clones are lacking; in checked studies, under half of them reflect an unresolved V gene, and why the rest are absent is not known. V and J calls and clone size follow that table, whereas D and trimming were derived from the DNA. This sample lists some 110,000 clones; approximately 83% were detected once. More than 4% of the sample is taken by the ten largest.

Collaborating institutions collected whole blood in K2EDTA tubes following their own protocols. For TCRbeta analysis, collaborator samples were shipped as frozen whole blood, as isolated PBMCs, or as DNA extracted from either sample type. This TCR was sampled from a man aged 50 or older with acute or convalescent COVID-19. The sequence joins TRBV27 to TRBJ1-5; the D gene cannot be resolved reliably. Sequencing input: peripheral blood. CDR3 protein: CASSLRGMNQPQHF. The nucleotides read TGTGCCAGCAGTTTACGAGGGATGAATCAGCCCCAGCATTTT.